This paragraph covers one T cell receptor (beta chain) sequence. This PCR relied on a set of 60 Vbeta primers and 13 Jbeta primers. TCRdb's table, derived via immunoSEQ multiplex PCR, lists solely in-frame clones and lacks some. Of about 110,000 clones detected, under 85% appear once; the ten largest clones hold 6.2%. Germline V gives CDR1 LGHNA, CDR2 YNFKEQ. J lost 1 base, V lost 2 bases, and 4 bases had no gene match. The CDR3 has 16 residues. This specimen belongs to a study of cytomegalovirus exposure and HLA in healthy donors. The chain recombines TRBV4-2 with TRBJ2-4, with TRBD2 matching over 8 bases. The sequenced sample was PBMCs. The source is a man younger than 45 in good health and CMV-seropositive. The CDR3 coding sequence is TGTGCCAGCAGCCAAATAGGCGGGGGGGCCAAAAACATTCAGTACTTC. Its translation is CASSQIGGGAKNIQYF.